Below, 16 T cell receptor beta chains from the same sample are listed, as sequenced in a study of shared clonotypes between healthy human individuals. TCRdb's copy holds only in-frame clones and misses some; the assay was immunoSEQ multiplex PCR. The repertoire includes about 2,500,000 clones, around nine tenths of them detected once, and roughly 0.14% sits in the top ten. What was sequenced was naive CD4+ T cells sorted from blood. Subset meaning: CD45RA+ positively selected. The receptors shown here come from a man between 18 and 29 years old in good health.

This sequence joins TRBV27 and TRBJ2-5, with 9 bases identical to TRBD1. The length of the CDR3 is 14 residues. The germline CDR1 and CDR2 sequences are MNHEY and SMNVEV (reference sequence). After removal of 8 bases from V and 5 bases from J, the junction contained 9 bases not matched to a gene. In DNA, the CDR3 is TGTGCCAGCCCCACCCGGACAGGGGTGGAGACCCAGTACTTC. It codes for CASPTRTGVETQYF.

The chain combines TRBV10-3 with TRBJ1-5; possibly TRBD1 for D (5 bases). The V gene lost 0 bases and the J gene lost 4 bases, with 10 bases spanning the gap. CDR1 and CDR2 (germline): ENHRY, SYGVKD. The CDR3 contains 15 residues. Here the CDR3 DNA reads TGTGCCATCAGTGAGTCGATGGCAGGGAATCAGCCCCAGCATTTT. As protein: CAISESMAGNQPQHF.

The genes are TRBV4-1 and TRBJ1-2, with 9 bases matching TRBD1. This CDR3 region has 14 residues. With V trimmed by 6 bases and J by 4 bases, 6 bases remained unmatched. Germline CDR1 and CDR2: MGHRA and YSYEKL. As DNA, the CDR3 is TGCGCCAGCAGGTTCGGACAGGGGATCTATGGCTACACCTTC. Translated, it gives CASRFGQGIYGYTF.

The rearrangement links TRBV18 to TRBJ1-6; the match to TRBD1 covers 7 bases. V was pared by 1 base and J by 7 bases, with 7 bases of the junction left unmatched. CDR3 size: 16 residues. Germline CDR1 KGHSH, CDR2 LQKENI. For the CDR3, the DNA is TGTGCCAGCTCACCACTGGAGGGGGCTGGAAATTCACCCCTCCACTTT. This encodes CASSPLEGAGNSPLHF.

CDR3 loop: CASSLDRNSEKLFF. The CDR3 nucleotides read TGTGCCAGCAGCTTAGACAGGAACTCTGAAAAACTGTTTTTT. The chain joins TRBV13 to TRBJ1-4, with TRBD1 as a possible D gene (5 bases). This CDR3 is built from 14 residues. Deletions cut 1 base from V and 7 bases from J, with 10 bases between. Germline V lookup: CDR1 PRHDT, CDR2 FYEKMQ (reference sequence). The full variable domain, rest sourced from reference TRBV13 and TRBJ1-4, is AAGVIQSPRHLIKEKRETATLKCYPIPRHDTVYWYQQGPGQDPQFLISFYEKMQSDKGSIPDRFSAQQFSDYHSELNMSSLELGDSALYFCASSLDRNSEKLFFGSGTQLSVL.

The chain links TRBV5-6 to TRBJ1-5, with TRBD1 as a possible D gene (5 bases). This CDR3 contains 15 residues. Trimming cost V 0 bases and J 3 bases, with 10 bases left between them. Germline-derived CDR1 and CDR2 are SGHDT and YYEEEE. CDR3 loop: CASSLGQGFNQPQHF. The DNA of the CDR3 is TGTGCCAGCAGCTTGGGCCAGGGATTCAATCAGCCCCAGCATTTT. The whole variable domain, filled in from reference TRBV5-6 and TRBJ1-5, reads DAGVTQSPTHLIKTRGQQVTLRCSPKSGHDTVSWYQQALGQGPQFIFQYYEEEERQRGNFPDRFSGHQFPNYSSELNVNALLLGDSALYLCASSLGQGFNQPQHFGDGTRLSIL.

The chain employs TRBV5-4 and TRBJ1-6; TRBD1 agrees at 7 bases. The V gene's germline CDR1 is SGHNT and CDR2 YYREEE (reference sequence). The CDR3 is 15 amino acids. Losses at the gene ends were 3 bases for V and 10 bases for J; bases not matched to a gene: 10. CDR3 bases: TGTGCCAGCAGCTCGACAGGGCCTGTGGGGTCACCCCTCCACTTT. This translates into CASSSTGPVGSPLHF.

V gene TRBV28 combines with J gene TRBJ2-7; D may correspond to TRBD1 or TRBD2 (5 bases each). This CDR3 is built from 14 residues. The germline V gene has CDR1 MDHEN and CDR2 SYDVKM. Trimming shortened V by 5 bases and J by 4 bases, and 15 bases separated the two germline ends. In DNA, the CDR3 is TGTGCCAGCAGTCGCCTGGGGACCGGATACGAGCAGTACTTC. Encoded protein: CASSRLGTGYEQYF.

Comment on this clone: In the same sample, other DNA sequences code for this CDR3. V is TRBV19 and J is TRBJ1-3; D is undetermined. V was pared by 6 bases and J by 0 bases, with 6 bases between. The CDR3 covers 13 residues. The germline V gene encodes CDR1 LNHDA and CDR2 SQIVND (reference sequence). CDR3 DNA sequence: TGTGCCAGTAGCATCAGCTCTGGAAACACCATATATTTT. This sequence encodes CASSISSGNTIYF.

Of note for this clone: This specimen includes other DNA sequences encoding the same CDR3. The V call is TRBV30, the J call TRBJ2-1, with D tentatively TRBD2 (5 bases). This CDR3 has 12 amino acids. Germline V gene data show CDR1 as GTSNPN and CDR2 as SVGIG (reference sequence). Trimming left V 0 bases short and J 6 bases short, with 6 bases between. CDR3 amino acids: CAWSVLGNEQFF. The CDR3 DNA reads as TGTGCCTGGAGTGTACTAGGCAATGAGCAGTTCTTC. The whole variable domain, remainder taken from reference TRBV30 and TRBJ2-1, is SQTIHQWPATLVQPVGSPLSLECTVEGTSNPNLYWYRQAAGRGLQLLFYSVGIGQISSEVPQNLSASRPQDRQFILSSKKLLLSDSGFYLCAWSVLGNEQFFGPGTRLTVL.

The CDR3 nucleotides read TGCGCCAGCAGCCAATTATTGCTCAAGACTAGCGGGGTCCTGGAGACCCAGTACTTC. This gives the protein CASSQLLLKTSGVLETQYF. The genes are TRBV4-3 and TRBJ2-5; TRBD2 aligns across 11 bases. Germline V lookup: CDR1 LGHNA, CDR2 YSLEER. The CDR3 extends over 19 amino acids. V was clipped by 2 bases and J by 5 bases; unmatched bases: 16.

This chain links TRBV25-1 with TRBJ2-5, with 11 bases lining up with TRBD1. Germline lookup yields CDR1 MGHDK and CDR2 SYGVNS. J gave up 3 bases and V 3 bases, and 6 bases lay outside the gene matches. CDR3 length: 16 residues. The CDR3 spells CASSEPGTGGKETQYF. CDR3 coding DNA: TGTGCCAGCAGTGAGCCCGGGACAGGGGGTAAAGAGACCCAGTACTTC.

The chain employs TRBV14 and TRBJ1-1; D is possibly TRBD1 (5 bases). The CDR3 loop spans 13 amino acids. Germline V gene sequence: CDR1 SGHDN, CDR2 FVKESK. The germline V and J ends were trimmed by 1 base and 6 bases, with 9 bases remaining between them. The CDR3 DNA reads as TGTGCCAGCAGCCAAGTACAGGCGGCTGAAGCTTTCTTT. Its protein product is CASSQVQAAEAFF. The entire variable domain, with the rest obtained from reference TRBV14 and TRBJ1-1, is as follows: EAGVTQFPSHSVIEKGQTVTLRCDPISGHDNLYWYRRVMGKEIKFLLHFVKESKQDESGMPNNRFLAERTGGTYSTLKVQPAELEDSGVYFCASSQVQAAEAFFGQGTRLTVV.

J is TRBJ1-2 and V is TRBV9; weak D call: TRBD1 (5 bases). The CDR3 contains 13 residues. Germline-derived CDR1 and CDR2 are SGDLS and YYNGEE. Trimming took off 5 bases at V and 6 bases at J, with 14 bases between the two ends. CDR3 coding DNA: TGTGCCAGCAGGGGGTCAGGGAGGGATGGCTACACCTTC. Residues: CASRGSGRDGYTF.

V gene TRBV7-9 combines with J gene TRBJ1-5, with a possible D match to TRBD1 (5 bases). The CDR3 extends over 17 amino acids. The germline V and J ends were trimmed by 5 bases and 4 bases, with 21 bases remaining between them. CDR1 and CDR2 (germline): SEHNR, FQNEAQ (reference sequence). CDR3 loop: CASSLGTEVNLNQPQHF. CDR3 in DNA: TGTGCCAGCAGCCTCGGGACCGAGGTGAATTTGAATCAGCCCCAGCATTTT.

This clone was observed once. The chain has TRBV2 and TRBJ2-2, with unresolved D. V gave up 9 bases and J gave up 9 bases, with 11 bases separating them. Per the germline V gene, CDR1 is SNHLY and CDR2 is FYNNEI. This CDR3 has 11 amino acids. The CDR3 region has the DNA TGTGCCAGTCTAATATCTTGGGAGCTGTTTTTT. Its translation is CASLISWELFF.